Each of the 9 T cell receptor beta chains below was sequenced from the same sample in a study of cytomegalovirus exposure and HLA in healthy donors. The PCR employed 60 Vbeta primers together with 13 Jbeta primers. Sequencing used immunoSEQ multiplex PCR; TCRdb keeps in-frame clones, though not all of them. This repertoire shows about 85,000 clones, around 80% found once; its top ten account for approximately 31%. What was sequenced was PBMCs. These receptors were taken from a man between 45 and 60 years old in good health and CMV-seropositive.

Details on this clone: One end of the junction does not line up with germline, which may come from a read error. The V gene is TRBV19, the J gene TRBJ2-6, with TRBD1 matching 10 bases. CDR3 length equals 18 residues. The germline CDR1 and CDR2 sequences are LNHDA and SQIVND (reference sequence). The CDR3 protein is CASSAKGQGIAGANGLTF. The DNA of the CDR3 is TGTGCCAGTAGTGCGAAGGGACAGGGGATTGCAGGGGCCAACGGCCTGACTTTC.

The CDR3 DNA reads TGTGCCAGCAGTGAAGCCGACAGGGGAAATCAGCCCCAGCATTTT. Translating it yields CASSEADRGNQPQHF. The chain is built from TRBV6-1 and TRBJ1-5; 8 positions match TRBD1. The trim removed 0 bases at V and 4 bases at J, leaving 2 bases unmatched. Germline lookup yields CDR1 MNHNS and CDR2 SASEGT. The CDR3 length is 15 residues.

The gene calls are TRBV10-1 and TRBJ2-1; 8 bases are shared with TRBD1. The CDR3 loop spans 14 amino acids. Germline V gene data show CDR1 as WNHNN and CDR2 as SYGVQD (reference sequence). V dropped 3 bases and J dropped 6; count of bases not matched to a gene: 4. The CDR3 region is CASSDQGAFNEQFF. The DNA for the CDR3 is TGCGCCAGCAGTGACCAGGGGGCATTCAATGAGCAGTTCTTC.

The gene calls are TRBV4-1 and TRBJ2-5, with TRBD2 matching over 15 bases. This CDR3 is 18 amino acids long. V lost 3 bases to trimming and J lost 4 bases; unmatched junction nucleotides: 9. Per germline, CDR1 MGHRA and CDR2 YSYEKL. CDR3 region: CASSQDGLAGGVGETQYF. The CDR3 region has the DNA TGCGCCAGCAGCCAGGACGGACTAGCGGGAGGGGTGGGAGAGACCCAGTACTTC.

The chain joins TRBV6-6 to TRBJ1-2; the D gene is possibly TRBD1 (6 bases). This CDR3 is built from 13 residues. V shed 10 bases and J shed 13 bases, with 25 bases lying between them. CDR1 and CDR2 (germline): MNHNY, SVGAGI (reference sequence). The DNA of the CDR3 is TGTGCCACCACCGGGGGGCAGCCACTAAGATTCACCTTC. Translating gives CATTGGQPLRFTF.

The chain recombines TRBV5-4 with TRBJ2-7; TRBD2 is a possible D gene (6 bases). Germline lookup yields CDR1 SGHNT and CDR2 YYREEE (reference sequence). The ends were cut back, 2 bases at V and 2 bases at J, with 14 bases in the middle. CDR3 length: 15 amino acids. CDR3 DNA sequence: TGTGCCAGCAGCTTCGGGGACTTTCGAACCTACGAGCAGTACTTC. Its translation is CASSFGDFRTYEQYF.

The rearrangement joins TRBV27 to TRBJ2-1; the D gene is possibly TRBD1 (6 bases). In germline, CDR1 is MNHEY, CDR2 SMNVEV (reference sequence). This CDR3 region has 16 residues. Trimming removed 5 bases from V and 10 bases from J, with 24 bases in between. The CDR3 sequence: CASSETIGTPVWEQFF. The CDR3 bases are TGTGCCAGCAGTGAAACCATCGGGACACCTGTCTGGGAGCAGTTCTTC.

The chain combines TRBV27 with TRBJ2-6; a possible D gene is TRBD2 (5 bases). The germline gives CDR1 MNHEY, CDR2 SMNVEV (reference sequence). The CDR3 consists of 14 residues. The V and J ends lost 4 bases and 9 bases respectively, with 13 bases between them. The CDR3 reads CASSSRVGVNVLTF. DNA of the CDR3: TGTGCCAGCAGTTCGAGGGTAGGAGTCAACGTCCTGACTTTC.

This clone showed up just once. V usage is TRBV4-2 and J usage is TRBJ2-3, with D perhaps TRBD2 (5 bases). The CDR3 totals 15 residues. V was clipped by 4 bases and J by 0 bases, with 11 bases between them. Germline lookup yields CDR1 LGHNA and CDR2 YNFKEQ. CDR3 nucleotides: TGTGCCAGCAGCCCCCTAGCCGGAAGCACAGATACGCAGTATTTT. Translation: CASSPLAGSTDTQYF.